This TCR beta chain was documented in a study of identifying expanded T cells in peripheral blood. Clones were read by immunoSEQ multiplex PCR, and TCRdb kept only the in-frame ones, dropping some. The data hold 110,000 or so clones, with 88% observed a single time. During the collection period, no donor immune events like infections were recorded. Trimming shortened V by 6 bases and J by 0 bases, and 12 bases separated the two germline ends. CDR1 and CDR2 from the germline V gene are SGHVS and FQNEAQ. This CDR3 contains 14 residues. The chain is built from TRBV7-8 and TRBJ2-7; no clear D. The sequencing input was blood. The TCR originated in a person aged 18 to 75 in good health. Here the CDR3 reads CASSVSVSSYEQYF. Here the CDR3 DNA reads TGTGCCAGCAGTGTAAGCGTCAGCTCCTACGAGCAGTACTTC.